Ten or more counts support the clone carrying this T cell receptor (beta chain). Its antigen is currently unknown. Trimming pared 2 bases from V and 2 bases from J, leaving 12 bases between. Germline CDR1 MGHDK, CDR2 SYGVNS. This CDR3 comprises 15 residues. These data belong to a study of T cells after yellow fever vaccination. The authors made TCR cDNA by 5'RACE template switching, adding a universal primer site and UMIs. TCRdb re-called the 5' RACE reads through MiXCR, storing one row per CDR3 protein. This table has 310,000 or so distinct CDR3 sequences, less than 4.5% appearing once. Broader study findings: Among primary-vaccination clones, most reappeared after the booster, at 95% to 96% for CD4 and roughly 90% for CD8. Weaker in magnitude, the secondary response showed a faster peak on day 5 versus 15. Contamination of FACS-sorted repertoires by abundant clonotypes from the bulk population could occur.

The chain uses TRBV25-1 and TRBJ2-5; D may correspond to TRBD1 or TRBD2 (5 bases each). This receptor was obtained from a man aged 18 to 30 who received the YFV17D yellow fever vaccine. This specimen was PBMCs, taken on the day of the yellow fever booster vaccination. The CDR3 loop reads CASSEMGRYQETQYF. As DNA, the CDR3 is TGTGCCAGCAGTGAAATGGGACGGTATCAAGAGACCCAGTACTTC.